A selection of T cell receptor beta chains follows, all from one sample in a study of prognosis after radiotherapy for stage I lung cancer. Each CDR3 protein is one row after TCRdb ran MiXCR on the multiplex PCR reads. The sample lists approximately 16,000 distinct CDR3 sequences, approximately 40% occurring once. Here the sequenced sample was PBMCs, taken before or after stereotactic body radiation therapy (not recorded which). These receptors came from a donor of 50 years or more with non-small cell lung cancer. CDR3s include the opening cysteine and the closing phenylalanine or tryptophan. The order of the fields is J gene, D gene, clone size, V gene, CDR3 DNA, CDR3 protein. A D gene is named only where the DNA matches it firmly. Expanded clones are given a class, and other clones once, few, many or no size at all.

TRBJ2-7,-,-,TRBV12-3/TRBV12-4,TGTGCCAGCGCGAGGACCCCCCGGGGCAGGTTCTACGAGCAGTACTTC,CASARTPRGRFYEQYF
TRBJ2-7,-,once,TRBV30,TGTGCCTGGGCGCCTACAGGGTTTGGATTACAGTACTTC,CAWAPTGFGLQYF
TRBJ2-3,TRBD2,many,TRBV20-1,TGCAGTGCAAACTCCCGGGGGGGGGGCCTTTACAGCACAGATACGCAGTATTTT,CSANSRGGGLYSTDTQYF
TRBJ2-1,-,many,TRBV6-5,TGTGCCAGCAGTTACGACATTTCCCTTTTTGAGCAGTTCTTC,CASSYDISLFEQFF
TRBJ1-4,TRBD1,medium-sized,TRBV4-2,TGTGCCAGCAGCCTAGAAAGGGCAGGGGGCGAAAAACTGTTTTTT,CASSLERAGGEKLFF
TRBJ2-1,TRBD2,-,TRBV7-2,TGTGCCAGCAGCCCGAGGGGGACTAGCGGGAGCCATTGGGATGAGCAGTTCTTC,CASSPRGTSGSHWDEQFF
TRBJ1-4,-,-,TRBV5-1,TGCGCCAGCCGCATGGCAGGGACGGATGAAAAACTGTTTTTT,CASRMAGTDEKLFF
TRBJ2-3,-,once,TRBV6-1,TGTGTCAGCAGTGAAATATTGCCAACCACAGATACGCAGTATTTT,CVSSEILPTTDTQYF
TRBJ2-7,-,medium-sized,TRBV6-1,TGTGCCAGCAGTCCAGCCGGACAGTCGCTCGAGCAGTACTTC,CASSPAGQSLEQYF
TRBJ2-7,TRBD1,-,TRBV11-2,TGTGCCAGCAGCCTACTGACAGGGGGCTACGAGCAGTACTTC,CASSLLTGGYEQYF
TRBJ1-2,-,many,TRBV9,TGTGCCAGCAGCGCCGCGGGGGGGACCTTCTATGGCTACACCTTC,CASSAAGGTFYGYTF
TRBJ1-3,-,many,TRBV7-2,TGTGCCAGCAGCTTAGAGATTACGGAACAGGGTTTCCAATCTGGAAACACCATATATTTT,CASSLEITEQGFQSGNTIYF
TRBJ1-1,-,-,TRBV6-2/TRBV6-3,TGTGCCAGCACCTCACCTGGGACTGAAGCTTTCTTT,CASTSPGTEAFF
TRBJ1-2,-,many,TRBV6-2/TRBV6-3,TGTGCCAGCAGTTCCGGGAGGATTTATGGCTACACCTTC,CASSSGRIYGYTF
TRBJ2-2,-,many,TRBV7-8,TGTGCCAGCAGTCCTCCCCTGTGGGACACCGGGGAGCTGTTTTTT,CASSPPLWDTGELFF
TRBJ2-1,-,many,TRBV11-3,TGTGCCAGCAGCTTCGGGTATGGGGAATCGTATGAGCAGTTCTTC,CASSFGYGESYEQFF
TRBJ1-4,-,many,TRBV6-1,TGTGCCAGCAGTCCCGGCAGGTCCTTAAATGAAAAACTGTTTTTT,CASSPGRSLNEKLFF
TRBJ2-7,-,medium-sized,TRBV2,TGTGCCAGCAATCATGACAGTGGTCGTTACGAGCAGTACTTC,CASNHDSGRYEQYF
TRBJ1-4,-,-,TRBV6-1,TGTGCCAGCAGGCAGGGACTCGAACTGAAACTCTTTTTT,CASRQGLELKLFF
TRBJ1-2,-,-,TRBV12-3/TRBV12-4,TGTGCCAGCAGTTTAAGTAGTCCCGGGACACATGGCTACACCTTC,CASSLSSPGTHGYTF
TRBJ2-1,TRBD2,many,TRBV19,TGTGCCAGTAGTATACGTGCGGCTAGCGGGGGCTCCTACAATGAGCAGTTCTTC,CASSIRAASGGSYNEQFF
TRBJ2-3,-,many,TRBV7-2,TGTGCCAGCAGCTTAGAAGGAGGGGAGGATACGCAGTATTTT,CASSLEGGEDTQYF
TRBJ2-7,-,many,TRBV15,TGTGCCACCAGCAGAGACCGATCGGGCAACTCCTACGAGCAGTACTTC,CATSRDRSGNSYEQYF
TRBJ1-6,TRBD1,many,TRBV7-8,TGTGCCAGCAGCTTAGGGGAACAGGGGAGTTCACCCCTCCACTTT,CASSLGEQGSSPLHF
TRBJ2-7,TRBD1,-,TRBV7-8,TGTGCCAGCAGCTATACAATGGGGACAGGGCGCTACGAGCAGTACTTC,CASSYTMGTGRYEQYF
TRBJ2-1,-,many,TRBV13,TGTGCCAGCAGCTTATCAGACCCGGGCCTCAATGAGCAGTTCTTC,CASSLSDPGLNEQFF
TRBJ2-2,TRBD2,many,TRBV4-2,TGTGCCAGCAGCCAAAGGACTAGCGGGAGTATAACCGGGGAGCTGTTTTTT,CASSQRTSGSITGELFF
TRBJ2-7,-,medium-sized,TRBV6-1,TGTGCCAGCAGTCGCTATGAGTCCGAGCAGTACTTC,CASSRYESEQYF
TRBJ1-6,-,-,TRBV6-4,TGTGCCAGCAGCCCCGACAGTACTAATTCACCCCTCCACTTT,CASSPDSTNSPLHF
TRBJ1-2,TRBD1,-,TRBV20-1,TGCAGTGCTAGACAGACAGGGGCGGTGGTGAACTATGGCTACACCTTC,CSARQTGAVVNYGYTF
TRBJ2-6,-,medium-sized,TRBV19,TGTGCCAGTAGTGAAGGGGAGTCTGGGGCCAACGTCCTGACTTTC,CASSEGESGANVLTF
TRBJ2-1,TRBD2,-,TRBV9,TGTGCCAGCAGCTTAGAATCTAGCGGTAACAATGAGCAGTTCTTC,CASSLESSGNNEQFF
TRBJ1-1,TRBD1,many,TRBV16,TGTGCCAGCAGCCCGACAGGGCATATGAACACTGAAGCTTTCTTT,CASSPTGHMNTEAFF
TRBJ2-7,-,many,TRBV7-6,TGTGCCAGCAAAGGAGGGACCGGGGGCTACGAGCAGTACTTC,CASKGGTGGYEQYF
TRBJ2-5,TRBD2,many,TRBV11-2,TGTGCCAGCACCTACGGGGGGGCTTACCAAGAGACCCAGTACTTC,CASTYGGAYQETQYF
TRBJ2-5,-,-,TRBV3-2,TGTGCCAGCAGCCAAGGAGGGGGAGAGACCCAGTACTTC,CASSQGGGETQYF
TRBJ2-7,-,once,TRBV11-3,TGTGCCAGCAGCTTAGATTTCGGCAGCTACGAGCAGTACTTC,CASSLDFGSYEQYF
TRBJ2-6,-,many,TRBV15,TGTGCCACCAGCAGGACGTTGGACAAATTGGCCAACGTCCTGACTTTC,CATSRTLDKLANVLTF
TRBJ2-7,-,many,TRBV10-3,TGTGCCATCAGTGAATCGTCGGTCGGTGAGCAGTACTTC,CAISESSVGEQYF
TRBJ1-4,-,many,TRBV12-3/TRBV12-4,TGTGCCAGCAGTTTAAGGACGGCGGAAAAACTGTTTTTT,CASSLRTAEKLFF